This entry features one TCR beta chain sequence. This sample is drawn from a study of CD8 T cells in Susac syndrome. RNA totalling roughly 0.5 to 1 ug underwent reverse transcription with random hexamers. TCR beta CDR3 was amplified by immunoSEQ covering 54 Vbeta and 13 Jbeta. One entry per CDR3 protein results from TCRdb running MiXCR on the immunoSEQ multiplex PCR reads. The table has roughly 140,000 distinct CDR3 sequences, around 95% seen once; the top ten hold around 0.21%. The V gene's germline CDR1 is SGHDT and CDR2 YYEEEE. Trimming removed 4 bases from V and 7 bases from J; junction bases left unmatched: 6. The length of the CDR3 is 13 residues.

The chain uses TRBV5-6 and TRBJ2-7, with 9 bases fitting TRBD1. Material for sequencing was CD8+ T cells from PBMCs. This receptor was obtained from a human donor with multiple sclerosis. The CDR3 coding sequence is TGTGCCAGCAGCCCCGGGACAGGGAGGGAGCAGTACTTC. Translating gives CASSPGTGREQYF. Combining the CDR3 with reference TRBV5-6 and TRBJ2-7 gives the whole variable domain DAGVTQSPTHLIKTRGQQVTLRCSPKSGHDTVSWYQQALGQGPQFIFQYYEEEERQRGNFPDRFSGHQFPNYSSELNVNALLLGDSALYLCASSPGTGREQYFGPGTRLTVT.